This T cell receptor beta chain came from a study of a mutant IDH1 vaccine in newly diagnosed glioma. Across the whole study: Vaccine administration was initiated 4-6 weeks following radiotherapy alone, or with temozolomide cycles. Most patients had radiochemotherapy with temozolomide before enrollment; others had one alone.

Profiling relied on immunoSEQ multiplex PCR, and the TCRdb table lists in-frame clones only, not all of them. The table records under 50,000 clones, 85% to 95% of them present only once. On this clone itself: Its antigen is not known.

V was trimmed by 10 bases and J by 5 bases, leaving 23 bases between them. The germline V gene has CDR1 ENHRY and CDR2 SYGVKD. CDR3 length: 15 residues. The time point: week 23, last vaccination. In every dose of vaccine, 300 ug of mutant IDH1 20-mer peptide was given alongside topical imiquimod. Sequencing was performed on PBMCs, taken from a glioma patient whose treatment included an IDH1 peptide vaccine. The chain joins TRBV10-3 to TRBJ1-1; D possibly corresponds to TRBD1 (6 bases). This receptor was identified in a man in his forties or fifties with glioma. Here the CDR3 reads CATRDKEIFGTEAFF. The CDR3 bases are TGTGCCACGAGGGACAAGGAGATTTTTGGGACTGAAGCTTTCTTT.